This TCR beta chain was identified during a study of blood T cell repertoires in COVID-19 (TCRdb year 2020). Regarding the research as a whole: Samples covering the acute and convalescent phases of COVID-19 were provided by collaborators in the United States, Italy and Spain. The sample metadata nearly always contained a de-identified subject ID, COVID-19 status, age in years and sex. Samples came from the ongoing ImmuneRACE study (first 160 participants) plus 1,254 subjects from 6 global collaborators. Where available, HLA class I and class II types were taken from metadata supplied by the sample provider and were not determined by assay-based typing. Subjects who had been exposed to COVID-19, were actively infected with it, or had recovered from it provided the deeply sampled blood TCRbeta repertoires that made up the dataset. The repertoires were released in a freely available public database intended as a resource for research on the immune response to SARS-CoV-2. The material from the prospective study consisted of cDNA or gDNA derived from T cells, B-cell-depleted T cells, or PBMCs. What the authors observed across the whole study: Clinical and demographic metadata were provided uncurated, with the amount varying by source and participant.

A distance of 16 bases separates the germline ends of V and J, which lose 3 bases and 5 bases respectively. CDR3 length: 15 amino acids, cysteine to phenylalanine. Only the CDR3 DNA stays, 45 bases, in frame from base 1. CDR1 LNHDA and CDR2 SQIVND were looked up in the germline V gene (reference sequence). Collaborating institutions collected whole blood in K2EDTA tubes following their own protocols. For TCRbeta analysis, collaborators shipped samples in one of three forms: frozen whole blood, isolated PBMCs, or DNA extracted from either of those sample types. The immunoSEQ Assay, a bias-controlled multiplex PCR, was used to amplify TCRbeta CDR3 regions from genomic DNA. As for how the authors treated the data: Nucleated cell counts per sample were estimated from amplification of reference gene primers within the assay. To quantify the absolute abundance of each unique TCRbeta CDR3 rearrangement, sequence reads were collapsed and filtered. For each sample, productive Simpson clonality was calculated as the square root of Simpson's diversity index over productive rearrangements. TCRdb mirrors the immuneACCESS table, restricted to in-frame sequences. Some clones are absent from its copies; in checked studies, under half trace to an unresolved V gene, and the reason for the others is unknown. V and J calls and clone size are copied from that table; D and trimming were computed from the DNA. Across this sample there are about 180,000 clones, with 65% to 85% seen only once. The top ten hold 2.9% of the sample.

As for this clone: No cognate antigen has been identified for it. No base qualities exist here, and no much larger clone lies one base off it.

The sequence joins TRBV19 to TRBJ2-5, with TRBD1 perhaps the D gene, on 6 matching bases. Material for sequencing was peripheral blood. This clonotype originated in a woman aged 55-70 years with acute or convalescent COVID-19. CDR3 region: CASSIVTGKGETQYF. The bases are TGTGCCAGTAGTATCGTTACAGGGAAGGGTGAGACCCAGTACTTC.